The next 3 T cell receptor beta chains were all read from a single sample in a study of Ad26.COV2.S vaccination and SARS-CoV-2 variants. Sequencing used immunoSEQ multiplex PCR; TCRdb keeps in-frame clones, though not all of them. The sample has more than 85,000 clones; roughly 80% are singletons. Source: peripheral blood, taken after recovery from COVID-19. The receptors originated from a human donor who had recovered from COVID-19.

This clone was recorded a few times. This chain uses TRBV7-9 with TRBJ1-2; TRBD1 is a possible D gene (6 bases). CDR3 length: 16 amino acids. Trimming took 0 bases from V and 10 from J, leaving 21 bases between them. The germline gives CDR1 SEHNR, CDR2 FQNEAQ (reference sequence). Here the CDR3 reads CASSLAPRTVLGDYTF. For the CDR3, the DNA is TGTGCCAGCAGCTTAGCTCCACGGACAGTCCTTGGGGACTACACCTTC. Supplemented by reference TRBV7-9 and TRBJ1-2, the full variable domain reads DTGVSQNPRHKITKRGQNVTFRCDPISEHNRLYWYRQTLGQGPEFLTYFQNEAQLEKSRLLSDRFSAERPKGSFSTLEIQRTEQGDSAMYLCASSLAPRTVLGDYTFGSGTRLTVV.

The V call is TRBV9, the J call TRBJ1-6; no clear D gene. Trimming pared 1 base from V and 9 bases from J, leaving 14 bases between. The germline V gene has CDR1 SGDLS and CDR2 YYNGEE. This CDR3 is 15 amino acids long. CDR3 amino acids: CASSVSGPSTSPLHF. In DNA form, the CDR3 reads TGTGCCAGCAGCGTAAGCGGGCCGTCGACTTCACCCCTCCACTTT.

The V call is TRBV4-2, the J call TRBJ2-3; TRBD2 might be the D (5 bases). The V end lost 2 bases, the J end lost 0 bases, and 9 bases lay between the germline ends. Germline CDR1 is LGHNA and CDR2 is YNFKEQ. The CDR3 covers 15 residues. The CDR3 region is CASSQKSGSTDTQYF. CDR3 sequence (DNA): TGTGCCAGCAGCCAAAAAAGCGGTAGCACAGATACGCAGTATTTT.